This T cell receptor (beta chain) originates from a study of technical replicates of blood from a few donors. CDR1 and CDR2 from the germline V gene are SNHLY and FYNNEI. The CDR3 covers 13 residues. The germline V and J ends were trimmed by 10 bases and 3 bases, with 16 bases remaining between them. The protocol was immunoSEQ multiplex PCR, while the TCRdb copy is restricted to in-frame clones and leaves out a portion. The sample holds about 83,000 clones, approximately 94% seen once. The sequencing sample was made of T cells isolated from PBMCs. The chain combines TRBV2 with TRBJ2-7, with a tentative D call TRBD1 (5 bases). The sequence derives from a human donor in good health. The CDR3 nucleotides are TGTGCCAACGCACCAGGGCGAGACTACGAGCAGTACTTC. Translated: CANAPGRDYEQYF.